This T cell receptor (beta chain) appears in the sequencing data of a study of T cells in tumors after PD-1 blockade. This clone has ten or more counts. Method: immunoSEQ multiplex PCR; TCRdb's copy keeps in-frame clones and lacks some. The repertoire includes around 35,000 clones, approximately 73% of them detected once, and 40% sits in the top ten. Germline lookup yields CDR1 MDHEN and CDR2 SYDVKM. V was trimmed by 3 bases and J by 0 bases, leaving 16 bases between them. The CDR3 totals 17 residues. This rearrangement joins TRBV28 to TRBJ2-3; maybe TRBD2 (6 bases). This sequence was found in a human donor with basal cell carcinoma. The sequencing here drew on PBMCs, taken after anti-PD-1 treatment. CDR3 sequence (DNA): TGTGCCAGCAGTTTCCCCCTCCGCGGGACTAGCACAGATACGCAGTATTTT. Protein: CASSFPLRGTSTDTQYF.